This T cell receptor beta chain is drawn from a study of STAT5B mutations in CD4+ large granular lymphocyte leukemia. As handled by the study authors: The detection floor for productive clonotype frequency was 2.59 x 10-5. TCRdb's table, derived via immunoSEQ multiplex PCR, lists solely in-frame clones and lacks some. The V and J calls and the clone size are those of that table, but D and trimming were determined from the DNA. The sample has some 40,000 clones, 70% to 85% seen once. The germline V gene has CDR1 SGHNT and CDR2 YYREEE (reference sequence). V was cut by 0 bases and J by 4 bases, with 13 bases left in between. The CDR3 loop spans 15 amino acids.

This receptor was obtained from a human donor in good health. Sequencing used CD4+ T cells from blood buffy coats. V is TRBV5-4 and J is TRBJ1-1; no firm D call. The DNA for the CDR3 is TGTGCCAGCAGCTTGGACCCTCGAGTGGGCACTGAAGCTTTCTTT. It encodes CASSLDPRVGTEAFF.